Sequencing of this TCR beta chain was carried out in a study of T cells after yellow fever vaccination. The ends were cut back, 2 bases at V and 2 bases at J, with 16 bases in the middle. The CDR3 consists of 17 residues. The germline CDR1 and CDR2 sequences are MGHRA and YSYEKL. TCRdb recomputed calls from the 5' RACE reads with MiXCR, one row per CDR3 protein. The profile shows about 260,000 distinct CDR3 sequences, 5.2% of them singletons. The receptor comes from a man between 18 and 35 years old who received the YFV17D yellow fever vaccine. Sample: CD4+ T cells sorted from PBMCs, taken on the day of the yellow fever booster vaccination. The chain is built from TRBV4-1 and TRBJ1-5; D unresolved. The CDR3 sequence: CASSQRLPQVGNQPQHF. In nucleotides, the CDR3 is TGCGCCAGCAGCCAACGACTCCCGCAGGTGGGCAATCAGCCCCAGCATTTT.